The 9 T cell receptor beta chains below all came from one sample that was sequenced in a study of vaccination and CD4 T cells after COVID-19. Sequenced with the Oncomine TCR Beta short-read assay was DNA taken from cultured CD4+ T cells. TCRdb redid the calling of the PCR reads with MiXCR, one entry per CDR3 protein. Among some 7,000 distinct CDR3 sequences, roughly 31% were seen once, and the ten largest hold less than 40%. For these TCRs, the target antigens are not known. Stated treatment: roughly ten-day PBMC culture with coronavirus spike peptide pools or control peptides (ViraFEST assay). CD4+ T-cell collection from the unexposed donor predated the COVID-19 pandemic (2011-2018). Sequenced material: CD4+ T cells from blood, cultured in vitro. The source of these receptors is a human donor in good health.

V is TRBV5-1 and J is TRBJ1-1; tentative D call: TRBD1 (6 bases). The V gene lost 3 bases and the J gene lost 7 bases, with 19 bases spanning the gap. There are 15 residues in the CDR3. CDR1 is SGHRS and CDR2 is YFSETQ in the germline V gene. In nucleotides, the CDR3 is TGCGCCAGCAGCTCTGCTTTAGGGGGGCTGGGTGAAGCTTTCTTT. As protein: CASSSALGGLGEAFF.

The chain uses TRBV6-5 and TRBJ1-1; D is unresolved. The CDR3 has 14 amino acids. V lost 0 bases to trimming and J lost 6 bases, with 11 bases between them. CDR1 MNHEY and CDR2 SVGAGI come from the germline V gene. CDR3 nucleotide sequence: TGTGCCAGCAGTTACTCGCTCAGCCTCCCTGAAGCTTTCTTT. Translation: CASSYSLSLPEAFF.

The sample holds a few counts of this clonotype. J is TRBJ2-3 and V is TRBV6-4, with TRBD2 as a possible D gene (5 bases). This CDR3 has 16 residues. Per germline, CDR1 MRHNA and CDR2 SNTAGT. V lost 0 bases, J lost 0 bases, and 10 bases lay in between. CDR3 amino acids: CASSDSASSSTDTQYF. CDR3 DNA sequence: TGTGCCAGCAGTGACTCGGCTAGCTCTAGCACAGATACGCAGTATTTT.

Only a few counts were recorded for this clonotype. The chain links TRBV11-2 to TRBJ2-7; D may be TRBD1 (6 bases). Looked up from germline, CDR1 is SGHAT and CDR2 is FQNNGV. Trimming took 7 bases from V and 5 from J, leaving 18 bases between them. The CDR3 contains 14 residues. CDR3 sequence: CASTSIGQLDEQYF. CDR3 DNA: TGTGCCAGCACATCGATAGGACAGTTGGACGAGCAGTACTTC.

This rearrangement joins TRBV2 to TRBJ2-5; D uncertain. Deletions cut 8 bases from V and 0 bases from J, with 7 bases between. Germline V gene sequence: CDR1 SNHLY, CDR2 FYNNEI. The CDR3 loop spans 12 amino acids. The CDR3 DNA follows: TGTGCCAGCGCGGAGTACCAAGAGACCCAGTACTTC. It encodes CASAEYQETQYF.

Here the CDR3 DNA reads TGTGCCAGCGGTCGACAGGGTTACGGCTACACCTTC. It yields the protein CASGRQGYGYTF. The V gene is TRBV2, the J gene TRBJ1-2; TRBD1 matches at 7 bases. The CDR3 consists of 12 residues. With V trimmed by 8 bases and J by 8 bases, 8 bases remained unmatched. Germline V gene data show CDR1 as SNHLY and CDR2 as FYNNEI.

This clonotype is labeled medium-sized (0.01 to 0.1%). This chain links TRBV7-3 with TRBJ1-1, with 7 bases aligning to TRBD1. Trimming at V came to 2 bases and at J to 8 bases, leaving 5 bases not matched to a gene. The CDR3 covers 13 residues. Germline assignment: CDR1 SGHTA and CDR2 FQGTGA. CDR3 sequence (DNA): TGTGCCAGCAGCTTAGCTGGACAGGCAGAAGCTTTCTTT. Translated, it gives CASSLAGQAEAFF.

This clonotype turned up a few times. This chain joins TRBV20-1 and TRBJ2-5, with 11 bases matching TRBD2. J gave up 5 bases and V 6 bases, and 5 bases lay outside the gene matches. This CDR3 region has 13 residues. CDR1 is DFQATT, CDR2 SNEGSKA, per germline (reference sequence). CDR3 region: CSARGLAVETQYF. The CDR3, as DNA: TGCAGTGCGCGGGGACTAGCGGTGGAGACCCAGTACTTC.

The genes are TRBV29-1 and TRBJ1-5; D unclear. Trimming took 5 bases from V and 0 from J, leaving 5 bases between them. Germline CDR1 and CDR2: SQVTM and ANQGSEA. This CDR3 is built from 12 residues. The CDR3 reads CSVSGSNQPQHF. The CDR3 DNA is TGCAGCGTTTCGGGTAGCAATCAGCCCCAGCATTTT.